These T cell receptor beta chains were read from a single sample in a study of OX40 agonist ivuxolimab in advanced cancers. The protocol was immunoSEQ multiplex PCR, while the TCRdb copy is restricted to in-frame clones and leaves out a portion. The sample carries tens of thousands of clones, 80% recorded once. Sequenced here: CD4+ or CD8+ T cells sorted from blood, sampled in a trial of the OX40 agonist ivuxolimab. The source of these receptors is an adult with an advanced solid tumor such as melanoma, head and neck, liver or kidney cancer. Each CDR3 is given with its conserved first and last residue. Each record gives: J gene, V gene, D gene, CDR3 DNA, CDR3 protein. A D gene is named only where the DNA matches it firmly.

TRBJ1-4	TRBV28	NA	TGTGCCAGCAGTTCCCCTCCGGGACACGTGGGGGAAAAACTGTTTTTT	CASSSPPGHVGEKLFF
TRBJ1-5	TRBV19	TRBD1	TGTGCCAGTAGACTACTCGGACAGGCGACAAATCAGCCCCAGCATTTT	CASRLLGQATNQPQHF
TRBJ2-3	TRBV5-4	NA	TGTGCCAGCAGTTTGCCCCAGCGAGATACGCAGTATTTT	CASSLPQRDTQYF
TRBJ2-7	TRBV19	TRBD1	TGTGCCAGTAGTATCCTCGGGACAGGGGACTACGAGCAGTACTTC	CASSILGTGDYEQYF
TRBJ1-1	TRBV6-6	TRBD1	TGTGCCAGCACCCCCCTTCCGGGACAGGGGCCTGAAGCTTTCTTT	CASTPLPGQGPEAFF
TRBJ2-5	TRBV27	TRBD2	TGTGCCAGCAGTCCGGGACTAGCGGGGCAAGAGACCCAGTACTTC	CASSPGLAGQETQYF
TRBJ2-2	TRBV28	TRBD2	TGTGCCAGCAGTTTCGGCGGGAGGGAGACCGGGGAGCTGTTTTTT	CASSFGGRETGELFF
TRBJ1-2	TRBV5-8	NA	TGTGCCAGCAGATTAAGGGGAAGGTCCCACTATGGCTACACCTTC	CASRLRGRSHYGYTF
TRBJ1-1	TRBV5-4	NA	TGTGCCAGCAGCTTGGATCCGGGGATATGGAACACTGAAGCTTTCTTT	CASSLDPGIWNTEAFF
TRBJ2-5	TRBV10-1	NA	TGCGCCAGCAGTGAGCATCTTGGGGCCACAGAGACCCAGTACTTC	CASSEHLGATETQYF
TRBJ2-2	TRBV5-3	TRBD2	TGTGCCAGAAGCCCCGCGTCGGCGGGAGGCCATAATACCGGGGAGCTGTTTTTT	CARSPASAGGHNTGELFF
TRBJ1-4	TRBV6-1	NA	TGTGCCAGCAACGTACAGGGATTTAATGAAAAACTGTTTTTT	CASNVQGFNEKLFF
TRBJ1-6	TRBV2	NA	TGTGCCAGGACCTCCGGGGGCGTTAATTCACCCCTCCACTTT	CARTSGGVNSPLHF
TRBJ1-1	TRBV30	NA	TGTGCCTGGATGAACGGAGGGGCCTACACTGAAGCTTTCTTT	CAWMNGGAYTEAFF